The rows below give T cell receptor beta chains drawn from one sample of a study of blood T cell repertoires in COVID-19. Method: immunoSEQ multiplex PCR; TCRdb's copy keeps in-frame clones and lacks some. The sample holds about 170,000 clones, approximately 87% seen once. Material for sequencing was PBMCs or T cells enriched from blood (not recorded which). All receptors derive from a woman aged 50 to 65 who had recovered from COVID-19. Each CDR3 is given with its conserved first and last residue. A D gene is named only where the DNA matches it firmly. Clone size is shown for a subset of rows, as once, few, many or a class of expanded clone.

>few|TRBJ1-3|TRBD1|TRBV5-1
TGCGCCAGCAGCTTGGCCGGGACAGACTCTGGAAACACCATATATTTT
CASSLAGTDSGNTIYF
>-|TRBJ1-1|TRBD1|TRBV12-3/TRBV12-4
TGTGCCAGCAGACCCAGGGGGGTTGGGGCTTTCTTT
CASRPRGVGAFF
>-|TRBJ1-4|TRBD1|TRBV18
TGTGCCAGCTCACCATCAGGGGGGCGTCGTGAAAAACTGTTTTTT
CASSPSGGRREKLFF
>-|TRBJ1-2|-|TRBV19
TGTGCCAGTAGTATGGCAGGGAACTATGGCTACACCTTC
CASSMAGNYGYTF
>-|TRBJ1-2|-|TRBV4-3
TGCGCCAGCAGCCCAGATCTACAGGTTAACTATGGCTACACCTTC
CASSPDLQVNYGYTF
>-|TRBJ1-6|-|TRBV6-5
TGTGCCAGCAGTTACCGGATCGGGGATTCACCCCTCCACTTT
CASSYRIGDSPLHF
>-|TRBJ1-2|-|TRBV7-2
TGTGCCAGCAGCTTATCTGAGATCACGGGCTACACCTTC
CASSLSEITGYTF
>few|TRBJ1-2|-|TRBV27
TGTGCCAGCAGTCCCGGTGCAGGACTCCCCCTCGGCGCGGTATTGTATGGCTACACCTTC
CASSPGAGLPLGAVLYGYTF
>-|TRBJ2-2|TRBD2|TRBV5-4
TGTGCCAGCAGCCCAGCGGGGGGTACTTCCGGGGAGCTGTTTTTT
CASSPAGGTSGELFF
>-|TRBJ1-2|TRBD1|TRBV7-2
TGTGCCAGCAGCCCCAGATTCGACAGGGGGCATGGCTACACCTTC
CASSPRFDRGHGYTF
>-|TRBJ2-3|-|TRBV9
TGTGCCAGCCGGAGAGGACAGACAGATACGCAGTATTTT
CASRRGQTDTQYF
>-|TRBJ2-1|TRBD2|TRBV18
TGTGCCAGCTCACCACCTCTAGCGGGAGGGCAGGATGAGCAGTTCTTC
CASSPPLAGGQDEQFF
>-|TRBJ2-5|TRBD2|TRBV19
TGTGCCAGTAGTCCAGGGACTAGCGGGGCTTGGCCGCAGTACTTC
CASSPGTSGAWPQYF
>few|TRBJ1-2|-|TRBV30
TGTGCCTGGAGTGTACAGACAGGAGCTAACTATGGCTACACCTTC
CAWSVQTGANYGYTF
>few|TRBJ1-2|TRBD1|TRBV12-3/TRBV12-4
TGTGCCAGCAGTCCAGGGACAGGGCGAGGCTACACCTTC
CASSPGTGRGYTF
>-|TRBJ1-3|TRBD1|TRBV25-1
TGTGCCAGCAGCCGGGACAGTTCCTTCTCTGGAAACACCATATATTTT
CASSRDSSFSGNTIYF
>many|TRBJ1-5|TRBD1|TRBV28
TGTGCCAGCAGTTCCCCGACAGGGGGGAATCAGCCCCAGCATTTT
CASSSPTGGNQPQHF
>-|TRBJ2-1|-|TRBV27
TGTGCCAGCAGTTTAAGAGTTATAGCAAACAATGAGCAGTTCTTC
CASSLRVIANNEQFF
>-|TRBJ1-3|-|TRBV19
TGTGCCAGTAGTATAGCGGAGCACTCTGGAAACACCATATATTTT
CASSIAEHSGNTIYF
>-|TRBJ1-1|-|TRBV28
TGTGCCAGCAGTTTAGCGCAGGGTACTACTGAAGCTTTCTTT
CASSLAQGTTEAFF
>-|TRBJ1-4|-|TRBV12-3/TRBV12-4
TGTGCCAGCAGGTCCAACGAGGGTGAAAAACTGTTTTTT
CASRSNEGEKLFF
>-|TRBJ1-3|-|TRBV5-6
TGTGCCAGCAGCCCCGGGGGACTATTCTCTGGAAACACCATATATTTT
CASSPGGLFSGNTIYF
>-|TRBJ1-5|-|TRBV28
TGTGCCAGCAGTGAGCACCATGGCAATCAGCCCCAGCATTTT
CASSEHHGNQPQHF
>once|TRBJ1-2|-|TRBV5-1
TGCGCCAGCAGCGGAGACGTTAACTATGGCTACACCTTC
CASSGDVNYGYTF
>-|TRBJ1-2|-|TRBV4-1
TGCGCCAGCAGCCAAAGGTCAGGTAATGGCTACACCTTC
CASSQRSGNGYTF
>-|TRBJ1-5|TRBD1|TRBV15
TGTGCCACCAGCACCAGACAGGGCTATAGCAATCAGCCCCAGCATTTT
CATSTRQGYSNQPQHF
>-|TRBJ1-2|TRBD1|TRBV6-5
TGTGCCAGCAGTCTAGGGACAGCTATCTATGGCTACACCTTC
CASSLGTAIYGYTF
>-|TRBJ1-2|-|TRBV28
TGTGCCAGCAGGACCGGGCGGGGGCTTGGCTACACCTTC
CASRTGRGLGYTF
>-|TRBJ1-5|TRBD1|TRBV28
TGTGCCAGCAGACCAAACGACAGGGTGACAAATCAGCCCCAGCATTTT
CASRPNDRVTNQPQHF
>-|TRBJ1-5|-|TRBV19
TGTGCCAGTAGTATATTCGCGGGGATAAGCAATCAGCCCCAGCATTTT
CASSIFAGISNQPQHF
>-|TRBJ1-2|-|TRBV7-2
TGTGCCAGCAGCTTAGGGTCCCGACGGGAAGGCTACACCTTC
CASSLGSRREGYTF
>-|TRBJ1-4|-|TRBV9
TGTGCCAGCAGCGTGAACGGTAATAATGAAAAACTGTTTTTT
CASSVNGNNEKLFF
>-|TRBJ2-3|-|TRBV13
TGTGCCAGCAGCCCCTCCCCGCTCCAGCCACGGATCCAGGAAGCAGATACGCAGTATTTT
CASSPSPLQPRIQEADTQYF
>medium-sized|TRBJ2-5|-|TRBV11-2
TGTGCCAGCAGCCTATGGAGCGGGGAGACCCAGTACTTC
CASSLWSGETQYF
>-|TRBJ2-3|-|TRBV7-8
TGTGCCAGCAGCTTAGGTCACGGCGGGCTAAGCACAGATACGCAGTATTTT
CASSLGHGGLSTDTQYF
>-|TRBJ1-6|-|TRBV19
TGTGCCAGTAGTAGCCTTGGGGGACTGTATAATTCACCCCTCCACTTT
CASSSLGGLYNSPLHF
>once|TRBJ2-2|TRBD1|TRBV6-5
TGTGCCAGCAGTTACTCGAACAGGGGGGCCGGGGAGCTGTTTTTT
CASSYSNRGAGELFF
>-|TRBJ2-2|-|TRBV29-1
TGCAGCGCTATCACAGACACCGGGGAGCTGTTTTTT
CSAITDTGELFF
>-|TRBJ2-2|-|TRBV2
TGTGCCAGCAGCGGAAGAATAGCGGTCACCGGGGAGCTGTTTTTT
CASSGRIAVTGELFF
>-|TRBJ1-6|TRBD1|TRBV7-9
TGTGCCAGCAGCTTAGCGGGGGGACAGGGGCTTTCACCCCTCCACTTT
CASSLAGGQGLSPLHF